This T cell receptor beta chain derives from a study of blood T cell repertoires in COVID-19. Study-level background: The samples span acute and convalescent COVID-19 from the United States, Italy and Spain. T cells, B-cell-depleted T cells, or PBMCs provided the cDNA or gDNA that served as material.

Authors' analysis steps: Estimation of nucleated cell counts was performed using reference gene primer amplification. Assay used: immunoSEQ multiplex PCR; TCRdb lists only in-frame clones, some missing. The V and J calls and clone size are taken from that table; D and trimming were inferred from the DNA. This table holds under 200,000 clones, approximately 88% found once. In its sample, this clone was seen once. The V end was cut by 1 base, the J end by 6 bases, with 12 bases between. The CDR3 runs 14 residues. Germline V gene sequence: CDR1 LGHDT, CDR2 YNNKEL (reference sequence). The gene calls are TRBV3-1 (or the pseudogene TRBV3-2) and TRBJ1-2; D unresolved. The receptor comes from a woman in her sixties or seventies with acute or convalescent COVID-19. The sequenced sample was peripheral blood. The CDR3 region is CASSQVGAGHGYTF. As DNA, the CDR3 is TGTGCCAGCAGCCAAGTAGGTGCAGGCCATGGCTACACCTTC.